These T cell receptor beta chains were read from a single sample in a study of cytomegalovirus exposure and HLA in healthy donors. The table came from immunoSEQ multiplex PCR; TCRdb's copy has only in-frame clones and leaves some out. The sample has roughly 120,000 clones, 81% seen once; the top ten hold around 4%. The sample was PBMCs. Receptors originate from a woman aged 25 to 45 in good health and CMV-seronegative. CDR3s include the opening cysteine and the closing phenylalanine or tryptophan. The order of the fields is J gene, clone size, V gene, D gene, CDR3 protein, CDR3 DNA. D genes are given only for firm matches. A row's size may be missing; if present it is once, few, many or a size class.

TRBJ1-5,-,TRBV28,TRBD1,CASSSPRQGQNQPQHF,TGTGCCAGCAGTTCGCCGAGACAGGGGCAAAATCAGCCCCAGCATTTT
TRBJ2-1,-,TRBV18,-,CASSNGLISSYNEQFF,TGTGCCAGCTCAAATGGACTGATTAGCTCCTACAATGAGCAGTTCTTC
TRBJ2-5,-,TRBV10-1,TRBD2,CASSGGASGSQETQYF,TGCGCCAGCAGTGGCGGGGCTAGCGGGAGCCAGGAGACCCAGTACTTC
TRBJ2-3,-,TRBV28,-,CASSLQGYPDTQYF,TGTGCCAGCAGTCTCCAGGGGTACCCAGATACGCAGTATTTT
TRBJ2-5,few,TRBV28,TRBD2,CASSSPGREVGETQYF,TGTGCCAGCAGTTCCCCCGGGCGGGAGGTAGGAGAGACCCAGTACTTC
TRBJ2-2,once,TRBV11-2,TRBD2,CASSPALAGVNTGELFF,TGTGCCAGCAGCCCCGCACTAGCGGGAGTGAACACCGGGGAGCTGTTTTTT
TRBJ2-1,-,TRBV19,-,CASSIVGGGNEQFF,TGTGCCAGTAGTATAGTGGGGGGAGGCAATGAGCAGTTCTTC
TRBJ2-7,-,TRBV27,TRBD1,CASSLDRDLYF,TGTGCCAGCAGTTTGGACAGGGACCTGTACTTC
TRBJ1-1,-,TRBV25-1,-,CASKGDVASGEAFF,TGTGCCAGCAAGGGGGACGTGGCTTCGGGTGAAGCTTTCTTT
TRBJ2-7,few,TRBV18,TRBD1,CASSVAGGLDPSEQYF,TGTGCCAGCTCAGTGGCAGGGGGCCTTGACCCCTCCGAGCAGTACTTC
TRBJ2-7,-,TRBV5-1,TRBD2,CASSYRGLEREQYF,TGCGCCAGCAGCTATCGAGGACTAGAACGCGAGCAGTACTTC
TRBJ1-4,-,TRBV5-4,TRBD1,CASSWGQGFESEKLFF,TGTGCCAGCAGCTGGGGACAGGGGTTTGAGAGCGAAAAACTGTTTTTT
TRBJ1-1,-,TRBV27,-,CASSPHRHEAFF,TGTGCCAGCAGTCCTCACAGACATGAAGCTTTCTTT
TRBJ2-5,-,TRBV9,TRBD2,CASSVGLAHPFVETQYF,TGTGCCAGCAGCGTAGGACTAGCTCACCCCTTTGTGGAGACCCAGTACTTC
TRBJ2-5,-,TRBV28,-,CASSSVMRAGETQYF,TGTGCCAGCAGTTCCGTGATGAGGGCGGGAGAGACCCAGTACTTC
TRBJ2-2,-,TRBV6-4,-,CASSDSSTGELFF,TGTGCCAGCAGTGACTCTAGCACCGGGGAGCTGTTTTTT
TRBJ2-2,-,TRBV27,-,CASSPSTGELFF,TGTGCCAGCAGTCCCTCCACCGGGGAGCTGTTTTTT
TRBJ2-2,-,TRBV27,-,CASTSSEGLNTGELFF,TGTGCCAGCACCTCTAGCGAGGGCCTCAACACCGGGGAACTGTTTTTT
TRBJ2-7,-,TRBV10-3,TRBD1,CAITGQGVDEQYF,TGTGCCATCACGGGACAGGGAGTCGACGAGCAGTACTTC
TRBJ2-1,-,TRBV2,TRBD2,CARGREGHNEQFF,TGTGCCAGGGGGCGGGAGGGCCACAATGAGCAGTTCTTC
TRBJ2-1,-,TRBV7-3,-,CASSLLGGEGLGNEQFF,TGTGCCAGCAGCTTGCTAGGGGGGGAGGGCTTGGGGAATGAGCAGTTCTTC
TRBJ2-7,-,TRBV14,TRBD2,CASSQATAASAGDRYEQYF,TGTGCCAGCAGCCAAGCCACGGCTGCTTCAGCGGGGGACCGCTACGAGCAGTACTTC
TRBJ2-1,-,TRBV6-6,TRBD1,CASSYDRVNYNEQFF,TGTGCCAGCAGTTACGACAGGGTGAACTACAATGAGCAGTTCTTC
TRBJ2-7,-,TRBV9,-,CASSVGGGTYEQYF,TGTGCCAGCAGCGTAGGCGGCGGAACCTACGAGCAGTACTTC
TRBJ2-7,once,TRBV7-8,-,CASSLDTDEQYF,TGTGCCAGCAGCCTCGACACAGACGAGCAGTACTTC
TRBJ2-7,-,TRBV28,-,CASSLLPSYEQYF,TGTGCCAGCAGTTTACTACCATCCTACGAGCAGTACTTC
TRBJ2-5,once,TRBV18,TRBD2,CASSPLGGQETQYF,TGTGCCAGCTCACCGTTGGGGGGGCAAGAGACCCAGTACTTC
TRBJ1-1,-,TRBV5-4,-,CASSLGSVTEAFF,TGTGCCAGCAGCTTGGGCAGTGTGACTGAAGCTTTCTTT
TRBJ2-7,-,TRBV19,-,CASSRGPWKEQYF,TGTGCCAGTAGTAGGGGGCCCTGGAAGGAGCAGTACTTC
TRBJ2-2,-,TRBV19,-,CASTALSQRANTGELFF,TGTGCCAGTACCGCTCTAAGCCAGCGAGCGAACACCGGGGAGCTGTTTTTT
TRBJ2-3,-,TRBV19,TRBD1,CASSRDRGRSPDTQYF,TGTGCCAGTAGTAGGGACAGGGGGCGATCCCCAGATACGCAGTATTTT
TRBJ2-2,-,TRBV5-4,TRBD1,CASSLAGGKVGELFF,TGTGCCAGCAGCCTCGCAGGGGGCAAAGTCGGGGAGCTGTTTTTT